The sequence of this T cell receptor beta chain was determined in a study of blood T cells in healthy people across ages. Study-wide results and limits: Unsorted PBMC input precluded a conclusive naive versus antigen-experienced comparison. Donors of long life had a larger count of naive CD4+ cells and greater diversity than aged donors.

This CDR3 region has 13 residues. Per germline, CDR1 MNHEY and CDR2 SVGAGI. Trimming took 6 bases from V and 5 from J, leaving 13 bases between them. PBMCs numbering at least 7 million were isolated per sample. Through a sample-barcoded 5' primer and a J-beta primer mix, a second PCR was run for roughly 6 to 11 cycles. Each cDNA was tagged by a template-switch adaptor containing 12 random nucleotides. TCRdb passed the 5' RACE reads through MiXCR, listing each CDR3 protein once. The sample lists about 830,000 distinct CDR3 sequences, around 62% seen once, with roughly 25% in the top ten. Only a few counts were recorded for this clonotype. Its antigen is unidentified.

The sample was blood. The receptor was derived from a young man in good health. This sequence joins TRBV6-5 and TRBJ2-5; D is undetermined. The CDR3 nucleotides read TGTGCCAGCAGATTCGACATTAGCGAGACCCAGTACTTC. Its translation: CASRFDISETQYF.